This TCR beta chain originates from a study of T cells after yellow fever vaccination. For this clonotype: Being one base from a much bigger clone, this may be a read error.

The study made its TCR cDNA through 5'RACE template switching. That step introduced a universal primer site along with UMIs. One entry per CDR3 protein results from TCRdb running MiXCR on the 5' RACE reads. The data hold 450,000 to 650,000 distinct CDR3 sequences, with approximately 13% observed a single time. The specimen was PBMCs, collected on the day of the yellow fever booster vaccination. The TCR sequence derives from a man aged 25 to 40 who received the YFV17D yellow fever vaccine.

The CDR3 here is CASSHEWGQGNYGYTF. DNA for the CDR3: TGTGCCAGCAGCCATGAATGGGGCCAGGGGAACTATGGCTACACCTTC. This chain joins TRBV3-1 and TRBJ1-2; D is perhaps TRBD1 (6 bases). The CDR3 has 16 residues. Germline CDR1 and CDR2: LGHDT and YNNKEL (reference sequence). Trimming left V 3 bases short and J 2 bases short, with 16 bases between.